The 25 T cell receptor beta chains below come from one sample, sequenced in a study of OX40 agonist ivuxolimab in advanced cancers. Sequencing used immunoSEQ multiplex PCR; TCRdb keeps in-frame clones, though not all of them. The sample has fewer than 30,000 clones, about nine tenths seen once. The sequenced sample was CD4+ or CD8+ T cells sorted from blood, obtained in a trial of the OX40 agonist ivuxolimab. The receptors stem from an adult with an advanced solid tumor such as melanoma, head and neck, liver or kidney cancer.

V usage is TRBV7-9 and J usage is TRBJ1-4; tentatively, D is TRBD1 (6 bases). V lost 5 bases, J lost 0 bases, and 10 bases lay in between. Germline V gene data show CDR1 as SEHNR and CDR2 as FQNEAQ (reference sequence). The CDR3 extends over 15 amino acids. The CDR3 reads CASSPRTATNEKLFF. The CDR3 nucleotides are TGTGCCAGCAGCCCGCGGACAGCAACTAATGAAAAACTGTTTTTT.

The chain employs TRBV27 and TRBJ1-2; no firm D call. This CDR3 is 15 amino acids long. Looked up from germline, CDR1 is MNHEY and CDR2 is SMNVEV (reference sequence). The V end lost 4 bases, the J end lost 0 bases, and 12 bases lay between the germline ends. CDR3 in amino acids: CASSYRSAANYGYTF. The CDR3 nucleotides are TGTGCCAGCAGTTACCGCTCAGCAGCTAACTATGGCTACACCTTC.

This chain links TRBV4-3 with TRBJ1-3, with D unclear. The CDR3 length is 17 residues. CDR1 and CDR2 (germline): LGHNA, YSLEER. Trimming left V 3 bases short and J 4 bases short, with 19 bases between. The CDR3: CASSQGSGPSVGNTIYF. CDR3 coding DNA: TGCGCCAGCAGCCAGGGGTCTGGGCCCAGTGTAGGAAACACCATATATTTT.

The chain employs TRBV5-6 and TRBJ2-5; 11 nucleotides line up with TRBD2. Germline-derived CDR1 and CDR2 are SGHDT and YYEEEE. The V and J ends lost 4 bases and 11 bases, in that order; junction bases with no gene match: 16. The CDR3 loop spans 16 amino acids. CDR3 in DNA: TGTGCCAGCAGCCCGCTTCTAGCGGGGGGCCCCTTAAAACAGTACTTC. This sequence encodes CASSPLLAGGPLKQYF.

This chain connects TRBV5-4 to TRBJ2-1, with 9 bases fitting TRBD2. V lost 5 bases and J lost 6; bases outside the gene matches: 3. Germline CDR1 is SGHNT and CDR2 is YYREEE (reference sequence). The CDR3 has 13 residues. For the CDR3, the DNA is TGTGCCAGCAGGACTAGCGGTTTCAATGAGCAGTTCTTC. Translated, it gives CASRTSGFNEQFF.

V usage is TRBV18 and J usage is TRBJ2-7; possibly TRBD1 or TRBD2 for D (5 bases each). Germline-derived CDR1 and CDR2 are KGHSH and LQKENI. The CDR3 has 14 amino acids. V lost 4 bases and J lost 0, with 10 bases in between. For the CDR3, the DNA is TGTGCCAGCTCACTCGGGGCGAGCTCCTACGAGCAGTACTTC. Amino acids: CASSLGASSYEQYF. The whole variable domain, remainder taken from reference TRBV18 and TRBJ2-7, is NAGVMQNPRHLVRRRGQEARLRCSPMKGHSHVYWYRQLPEEGLKFMVYLQKENIIDESGMPKERFSAEFPKEGPSILRIQQVVRGDSAAYFCASSLGASSYEQYFGPGTRLTVT.

The genes are TRBV6-6 and TRBJ2-3, with 11 bases fitting TRBD2. Losses at the gene ends were 6 bases for V and 3 bases for J; bases not matched to a gene: 5. The germline V gene encodes CDR1 MNHNY and CDR2 SVGAGI (reference sequence). The CDR3 sequence is 15 residues long. The chain's CDR3 is CASSPGLAGTDTQYF. Here the CDR3 DNA reads TGTGCCAGCAGCCCAGGACTAGCGGGTACAGATACGCAGTATTTT.

The chain joins TRBV18 to TRBJ1-1; possibly TRBD1 for D (6 bases). Between the trimmed V and J ends, which lost 2 bases and 6 bases, there was a span of 16 bases. CDR1 and CDR2 from the germline V gene are KGHSH and LQKENI. This CDR3 has 15 amino acids. CDR3 in DNA: TGTGCCAGCTCACCAGTTAAACAGGGATCACCTGAAGCTTTCTTT. Translation: CASSPVKQGSPEAFF.

The genes are TRBV4-3 and TRBJ2-1, with 7 bases identical to TRBD1. CDR1 and CDR2 (germline): LGHNA, YSLEER. The CDR3 sequence is 15 residues long. J was trimmed by 5 bases and V by 3 bases; bases with no gene match: 7. CDR3 sequence: CASSHQGQPNNEQFF. The CDR3 DNA reads TGCGCCAGCAGCCACCAGGGACAGCCCAACAATGAGCAGTTCTTC.

The chain carries TRBV7-2 and TRBJ2-1; 9 bases map to TRBD2. Germline trimming cut 5 bases from V and 5 bases from J; bases unmatched to any gene: 4. This CDR3 contains 14 residues. Germline-derived CDR1 and CDR2 are SGHTA and FQGNSA. The CDR3 DNA reads TGTGCCAGCAGCCAGGGACTAGCCAACAATGAGCAGTTCTTC. Translating it yields CASSQGLANNEQFF. The whole variable domain, filled in from reference TRBV7-2 and TRBJ2-1, reads GAGVSQSPSNKVTEKGKDVELRCDPISGHTALYWYRQSLGQGLEFLIYFQGNSAPDKSGLPSDRFSAERTGGSVSTLTIQRTQQEDSAVYLCASSQGLANNEQFFGPGTRLTVL.

The J gene is TRBJ2-7, the V gene TRBV11-2, with 7 bases lining up with TRBD2. V lost 1 base to trimming and J lost 1 base; unmatched junction nucleotides: 4. Looked up from germline, CDR1 is SGHAT and CDR2 is FQNNGV. The CDR3 is 15 amino acids. In nucleotides, the CDR3 is TGTGCCAGCAGCTTAGGGGCTAGCGGATCCTACGAGCAGTACTTC. This sequence encodes CASSLGASGSYEQYF.

The V call is TRBV7-8, the J call TRBJ2-3, with D possibly being TRBD1 or TRBD2 (5 bases each). V gave up 4 bases and J gave up 3 bases, with 20 bases separating them. CDR3 length: 17 residues. Germline CDR1 and CDR2: SGHVS and FQNEAQ. The CDR3 here is CASSSRGRASYTDTQYF. The CDR3 DNA sequence: TGTGCCAGCAGCTCCCGGGGACGGGCGAGTTATACAGATACGCAGTATTTT.

The V call is TRBV18, the J call TRBJ2-7; D gene unclear. Trimming shortened V by 2 bases and J by 4 bases, and 9 bases separated the two germline ends. Germline values: CDR1 KGHSH, CDR2 LQKENI. This CDR3 is built from 13 residues. DNA of the CDR3: TGTGCCAGCTCACCAGTCCCCGGGTACGAGCAGTACTTC. Its protein is CASSPVPGYEQYF.

V usage is TRBV7-7 and J usage is TRBJ2-3, with D unclear. V lost 5 bases, J lost 0 bases, and 12 bases lay in between. The CDR3 loop spans 15 amino acids. CDR1 is SSHAT and CDR2 is FNYEAQ in the germline V gene (reference sequence). The DNA for the CDR3 is TGTGCCAGCAGCCCTGTTTTAGGAAGCACAGATACGCAGTATTTT. It yields the protein CASSPVLGSTDTQYF.

The chain uses TRBV18 and TRBJ1-1, with D unresolved. V was shortened by 5 bases and J by 5 bases, with 6 bases between the two germline ends. This CDR3 spans 11 amino acids. Germline assignment: CDR1 KGHSH and CDR2 LQKENI. This CDR3 reads CASSSGTEAFF. Here the CDR3 DNA reads TGTGCCAGCTCATCTGGGACTGAAGCTTTCTTT.

CDR3 in amino acids: CAWESGGTQYF. DNA for the CDR3: TGTGCCTGGGAGTCGGGGGGTACGCAGTATTTT. The chain has TRBV30 and TRBJ2-3, with 7 bases lining up with TRBD2. V shed 5 bases and J 8 bases; nucleotides not matched to a gene: 4. Germline lookup yields CDR1 GTSNPN and CDR2 SVGIG (reference sequence). This CDR3 spans 11 amino acids.

This clone was seen a handful of times. This chain uses TRBV9 with TRBJ1-5; TRBD1 matches at 8 bases. This CDR3 has 15 residues. After removal of 4 bases from V and 5 bases from J, the junction contained 8 bases not matched to a gene. Per the germline V gene, CDR1 is SGDLS and CDR2 is YYNGEE. The CDR3 DNA sequence: TGTGCCAGCAGCCTGACCGGGACAGGCGATCAGCCCCAGCATTTT. This codes for CASSLTGTGDQPQHF.

The chain employs TRBV5-5 and TRBJ2-5; 14 bases agree with TRBD2. Trimming removed 0 bases from V and 0 bases from J; junction bases left unmatched: 4. The V gene's germline CDR1 is SGHKS and CDR2 YYEKEE (reference sequence). The CDR3 runs 18 residues. CDR3 sequence: CASSLETSGGAHQETQYF. In DNA, the CDR3 is TGTGCCAGCAGCTTGGAGACTAGCGGGGGGGCCCACCAAGAGACCCAGTACTTC.

V usage is TRBV11-2 and J usage is TRBJ2-1; D is possibly TRBD1 or TRBD2 (6 bases each). Germline-derived CDR1 and CDR2 are SGHAT and FQNNGV. V lost 1 base and J 7 bases, leaving 14 bases between the germline ends. The CDR3 contains 15 residues. This CDR3 reads CASSLVGGGGNEQFF. The CDR3 coding sequence is TGTGCCAGCAGCTTAGTAGGGGGAGGAGGGAATGAGCAGTTCTTC.

This clone turned up a few times. The V and J genes are TRBV5-1 and TRBJ1-5, with D unclear. CDR1 SGHRS and CDR2 YFSETQ come from the germline V gene. Between the trimmed V and J ends, which lost 0 bases and 5 bases, there was a span of 6 bases. This CDR3 contains 13 residues. This CDR3 is CASSLAEDQPQHF. Here the CDR3 DNA reads TGCGCCAGCAGCTTGGCCGAGGATCAGCCCCAGCATTTT. The full variable domain, completed using reference TRBV5-1 and TRBJ1-5, is KAGVTQTPRYLIKTRGQQVTLSCSPISGHRSVSWYQQTPGQGLQFLFEYFSETQRNKGNFPGRFSGRQFSNSRSEMNVSTLELGDSALYLCASSLAEDQPQHFGDGTRLSIL.

This clone was seen a handful of times. The chain recombines TRBV6-6 with TRBJ1-6; D is ambiguous. V gave up 7 bases and J gave up 8 bases, with 12 bases separating them. In germline, CDR1 is MNHNY, CDR2 SVGAGI (reference sequence). The CDR3 is 13 residues long. This CDR3 reads CASIPTPDSPLHF. The CDR3 DNA follows: TGTGCCAGCATCCCAACGCCGGATTCACCCCTCCACTTT.

The CDR3 spells CASSLGQDYGELFF. The DNA for the CDR3 is TGTGCCAGCAGCTTGGGACAGGACTACGGGGAGCTGTTTTTT. The chain carries TRBV7-7 and TRBJ2-2, with 8 bases lining up with TRBD1. The J segment lost 7 bases and the V segment lost 3 bases, leaving 4 bases of the junction unmatched. The CDR3 contains 14 residues. Germline V lookup: CDR1 SSHAT, CDR2 FNYEAQ (reference sequence).

The J gene is TRBJ1-4, the V gene TRBV10-3; D possibly corresponds to TRBD1 (6 bases). Between the trimmed V and J ends, which lost 3 bases and 1 base, there was a span of 18 bases. The CDR3 contains 18 residues. Germline assignment: CDR1 ENHRY and CDR2 SYGVKD. CDR3 DNA sequence: TGTGCCATCAGTGAAACGCGCTTGGGGGCTGGAACTAATGAAAAACTGTTTTTT. The encoded protein is CAISETRLGAGTNEKLFF.

The genes are TRBV7-9 and TRBJ2-5, with 14 bases identical to TRBD2. The CDR3 sequence is 18 residues long. CDR1 is SEHNR and CDR2 is FQNEAQ in the germline V gene (reference sequence). V shed 5 bases and J 1 base; nucleotides not matched to a gene: 9. The CDR3 DNA follows: TGTGCCAGCAGCGTCCGACTAGCGGGGGGGGCCAGCCAAGAGACCCAGTACTTC. It encodes CASSVRLAGGASQETQYF.

DNA for the CDR3: TGTGCCAGCAGTACAGCCACGGAATCGAGAGGAAGCAATCAGCCCCAGCATTTT. This gives the protein CASSTATESRGSNQPQHF. The V and J genes are TRBV27 and TRBJ1-5; D gene unclear. V lost 5 bases, J lost 1 base, and 21 bases lay in between. In germline, CDR1 is MNHEY, CDR2 SMNVEV (reference sequence). The CDR3 has 18 amino acids.